The clone carrying this T cell receptor (beta chain) came up many times. Its antigen is not known. The PBMCs were sourced from fresh peripheral blood (about 9.6 ml). From germline, CDR1 is SNHLY and CDR2 FYNNEI. Trimming at V came to 6 bases and at J to 4 bases, leaving 6 bases not matched to a gene. This CDR3 has 14 amino acids. These data are taken from a study of T cells in Graves' hyperthyroidism and ophthalmopathy. Findings and caveats of the study: Ophthalmopathy, which appeared later, was predicted by the model a median around 6.5 months before onset. The blood repertoire included most of the expanded thyroid clonotypes above 0.001.

The investigators amplified TCR beta CDR3 regions from RNA transcripts. A first-round RT-PCR of the TCR CDR3 used the HTBI primer set. TCRdb reprocessed the multiplex PCR reads via MiXCR and lists one record per CDR3 protein. The sample has hundreds of thousands of distinct CDR3 sequences; roughly 40% are singletons. The TCR comes from a man between 18 and 29 years old with Graves' hyperthyroidism. V and J are TRBV2 and TRBJ1-5; 7 positions agree with TRBD1. Sequencing was done on a sample of blood. The CDR3 protein is CASSPGGGNQPQHF. In DNA, the CDR3 is TGTGCCAGCAGCCCAGGGGGAGGGAATCAGCCCCAGCATTTT.